Listed below are T cell receptor beta chains from one sample, sequenced in a study of blood T cell repertoires in COVID-19. The assay was immunoSEQ multiplex PCR, and TCRdb's table has in-frame clones only and misses some. The sample carries about 170,000 clones, 80% to 90% recorded once. Material: peripheral blood. The receptor set was obtained from a man aged 35-49 years who had recovered from COVID-19. The CDR3 runs from the conserved cysteine through the conserved F or W. Each record gives: clone size, D gene, V gene, J gene, CDR3 protein, CDR3 DNA. The D gene is left open where the match is weak. A clone size is listed for some rows: how often the clone was seen (once, few, many), or a class if it is expanded.

size: -
D: TRBD1
V: TRBV11-3
J: TRBJ2-1
CDR3: CASSTGGSNEQFF
DNA: TGTGCCAGCAGTACAGGGGGGAGCAATGAGCAGTTCTTC

size: -
D: TRBD1
V: TRBV4-2
J: TRBJ2-6
CDR3: CASSLGQGAVSGANVLTF
DNA: TGTGCCAGCAGCCTGGGACAGGGGGCGGTGTCTGGGGCCAACGTCCTGACTTTC

size: -
D: -
V: TRBV21-1
J: TRBJ2-2
CDR3: CASSKGRPLLAGELFF
DNA: TGTGCCAGCAGCAAAGGCAGACCCCTTCTAGCCGGGGAGCTGTTTTTT

size: -
D: TRBD2
V: TRBV7-9
J: TRBJ2-3
CDR3: CASSLVAGEDTQYF
DNA: TGTGCCAGCAGCTTAGTAGCGGGAGAAGATACGCAGTATTTT

size: once
D: TRBD2
V: TRBV3-1/TRBV3-2
J: TRBJ2-3
CDR3: CASSLPGLASGADTQYF
DNA: TGTGCCAGCAGCCTGCCGGGACTAGCGAGTGGCGCAGATACGCAGTATTTT

size: -
D: -
V: TRBV20-1
J: TRBJ1-4
CDR3: CSAGLNEKLFF
DNA: TGCAGTGCGGGGCTTAATGAAAAACTGTTTTTT

size: -
D: -
V: TRBV9
J: TRBJ1-1
CDR3: CASSVGPGTEAFF
DNA: TGTGCCAGCAGCGTAGGACCGGGAACTGAAGCTTTCTTT

size: -
D: -
V: TRBV9
J: TRBJ1-5
CDR3: CASSPWGDQPQHF
DNA: TGTGCCAGCAGCCCCTGGGGGGATCAGCCCCAGCATTTT

size: -
D: -
V: TRBV11-3
J: TRBJ2-7
CDR3: CASSLGGGSYEQYF
DNA: TGTGCCAGCAGCTTAGGGGGAGGCTCCTACGAGCAGTACTTC

size: few
D: TRBD1
V: TRBV19
J: TRBJ2-5
CDR3: CASSTPGQGPETQYF
DNA: TGTGCCAGTAGTACCCCCGGACAGGGGCCAGAGACCCAGTACTTC